This T cell receptor beta chain was sequenced during a study of response to subunit inactivated influenza vaccine. Broader study findings: T cells newly recruited by each seasonal influenza vaccination are few, the authors suggested.

TCRdb independently ran MiXCR on the RT-PCR reads; one entry per CDR3 protein. The sample has approximately 500,000 distinct CDR3 sequences; 20% to 25% are singletons. Germline V gene data show CDR1 as MDHEN and CDR2 as SYDVKM. CDR3 length equals 14 residues. V lost 5 bases and J lost 4, with 14 bases in between. This clonotype was recorded a few times. Its specificity is unknown. In addition, the sample was reused for a study of T cells expressing NK-cell markers. Per that paper: With UMIs, 5'RACE template switching was used to make TCR beta cDNA. Underlying the TCR beta repertoires were sorted CD3+CD56+NKG2C+, CD3+CD56+NKG2C- and CD3+CD56-NKG2C+ T cells. NKG2C+ dominant clonotypes from roughly 6 donors made up roughly 1.0-7.5% of CD8+ T cells. A handful of donors showed these clonotypes also leading the CD3+CD56-NKG2C+ fraction.

This clonotype was sampled from a man aged 50 to 59 who received an inactivated influenza vaccine. The chain recombines TRBV28 with TRBJ1-1; unclear D gene. The source was CD4+ T cells sorted from PBMCs, collected about 11 days after vaccination. CDR3 DNA: TGTGCCAGCAGTACCGGGTCGTCCGCCACTGAAGCTTTCTTT. Translated, it gives CASSTGSSATEAFF. Complete variable domain (other parts from reference TRBV28 and TRBJ1-1): DVKVTQSSRYLVKRTGEKVFLECVQDMDHENMFWYRQDPGLGLRLIYFSYDVKMKEKGDIPEGYSVSREKKERFSLILESASTNQTSMYLCASSTGSSATEAFFGQGTRLTVV.